These 9 T cell receptor beta chains originate from one sample sequenced in a study of OX40 agonist ivuxolimab in advanced cancers. Data came from immunoSEQ multiplex PCR; TCRdb stores just in-frame clones and leaves some out. The repertoire includes about 110,000 clones, roughly nine tenths of them detected once, and approximately 0.5% sits in the top ten. Sequences were derived from CD4+ or CD8+ T cells sorted from blood, sampled in a trial of the OX40 agonist ivuxolimab. Every receptor here comes from an adult with an advanced solid tumor such as melanoma, head and neck, liver or kidney cancer.

In its sample, this clone was seen once. The rearrangement links TRBV18 to TRBJ2-3, with 12 nucleotides matching TRBD1. Germline V lookup: CDR1 KGHSH, CDR2 LQKENI. J gave up 2 bases and V 3 bases, and 3 bases lay outside the gene matches. The CDR3 covers 16 residues. CDR3 sequence: CASSPPGQGATDTQYF. The CDR3 DNA is TGTGCCAGCTCACCGCCGGGACAGGGGGCCACAGATACGCAGTATTTT.

This sequence joins TRBV19 and TRBJ1-2; D may be TRBD1 (5 bases). Per germline, CDR1 LNHDA and CDR2 SQIVND (reference sequence). The V end lost 5 bases, the J end lost 2 bases, and 21 bases lay between the germline ends. The CDR3 runs to 17 residues. The CDR3 coding sequence is TGTGCCAGTAGTCCAACCCCCACAGGAACTAAAAACTATGGCTACACCTTC. Protein: CASSPTPTGTKNYGYTF. Variable domain in full (rest from reference TRBV19 and TRBJ1-2): DGGITQSPKYLFRKEGQNVTLSCEQNLNHDAMYWYRQDPGQGLRLIYYSQIVNDFQKGDIAEGYSVSREKKESFPLTVTSAQKNPTAFYLCASSPTPTGTKNYGYTFGSGTRLTVV.

V gene TRBV7-8 combines with J gene TRBJ1-6; possibly TRBD1 for D (5 bases). This CDR3 is 15 amino acids long. Germline V lookup: CDR1 SGHVS, CDR2 FQNEAQ. Trimming pared 4 bases from V and 7 bases from J, leaving 14 bases between. The CDR3 bases are TGTGCCAGCAGCTCCGTACAGGTTAACAATTCACCCCTCCACTTT. It codes for CASSSVQVNNSPLHF.

The V call is TRBV28, the J call TRBJ1-2, with a weak D call TRBD1 (5 bases). The ends were cut back, 2 bases at V and 7 bases at J, with 14 bases in the middle. Germline CDR1 and CDR2: MDHEN and SYDVKM. There are 14 residues in the CDR3. CDR3 residues: CASSLGGAKGGYTF. Here the CDR3 DNA reads TGTGCCAGCAGTTTAGGAGGGGCAAAGGGTGGCTACACCTTC.

The chain combines TRBV28 with TRBJ1-2; possibly TRBD1 for D (6 bases). This CDR3 is built from 14 residues. Germline assignment: CDR1 MDHEN and CDR2 SYDVKM. Between the trimmed V and J ends, which lost 6 bases and 4 bases, there was a span of 15 bases. The CDR3, as DNA: TGTGCCAGCAGGGGGGGCCTGGGCACCTATGGCTACACCTTC. This codes for CASRGGLGTYGYTF.

The chain has TRBV5-1 and TRBJ2-2, with 9 nucleotides matching TRBD1. Trimming at V came to 4 bases and at J to 6 bases, leaving 10 bases not matched to a gene. The CDR3 has 16 residues. CDR1 and CDR2 from the germline V gene are SGHRS and YFSETQ. The DNA for the CDR3 is TGCGCCAGCAGCCTCCGCACAGGGGGCTCGGCCGGGGAGCTGTTTTTT. This codes for CASSLRTGGSAGELFF.

The chain has TRBV6-6 and TRBJ2-7, with 10 nucleotides matching TRBD1. V was clipped by 7 bases and J by 4 bases; unmatched bases: 7. Per germline, CDR1 MNHNY and CDR2 SVGAGI (reference sequence). This CDR3 is built from 14 residues. In nucleotides, the CDR3 is TGTGCCAGCACCCCGGGACAGGGGCGATACGAGCAGTACTTC. It specifies CASTPGQGRYEQYF.

This clone was seen only a few times. V and J are TRBV15 and TRBJ2-5; the match to TRBD2 covers 12 bases. The CDR3 length is 16 residues. J gave up 4 bases and V 0 bases, and 3 bases lay outside the gene matches. The germline V gene encodes CDR1 LNHNV and CDR2 YYDKDF (reference sequence). The CDR3 DNA follows: TGTGCCACCAGCAGAGATAAGACTAGCGGGGGAGAGACCCAGTACTTC. It specifies CATSRDKTSGGETQYF.

This clone was recorded once. The V call is TRBV5-1, the J call TRBJ1-1; TRBD1 matches at 7 bases. CDR1 and CDR2 (germline): SGHRS, YFSETQ. The CDR3 length is 14 residues. The J segment lost 1 base and the V segment lost 3 bases, leaving 3 bases of the junction unmatched. CDR3 DNA: TGCGCCAGCAGCTCCTCAGGGGGGAACACTGAAGCTTTCTTT. Its translation is CASSSSGGNTEAFF.